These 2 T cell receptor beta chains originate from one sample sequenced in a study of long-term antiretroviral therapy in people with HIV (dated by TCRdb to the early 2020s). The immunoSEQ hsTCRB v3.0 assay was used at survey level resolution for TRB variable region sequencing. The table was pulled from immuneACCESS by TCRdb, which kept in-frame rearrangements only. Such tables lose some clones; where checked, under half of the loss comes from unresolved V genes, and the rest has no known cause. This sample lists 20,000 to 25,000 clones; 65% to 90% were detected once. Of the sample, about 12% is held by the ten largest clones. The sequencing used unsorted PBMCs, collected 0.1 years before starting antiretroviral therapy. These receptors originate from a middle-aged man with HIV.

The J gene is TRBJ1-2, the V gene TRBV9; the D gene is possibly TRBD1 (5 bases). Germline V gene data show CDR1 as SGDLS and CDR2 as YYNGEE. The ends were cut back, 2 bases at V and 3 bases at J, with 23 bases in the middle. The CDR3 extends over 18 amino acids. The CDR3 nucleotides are TGTGCCAGCAGCGTTTCTTCTCGCCGGGACCCAGTTTACTATGGCTACACCTTC. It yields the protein CASSVSSRRDPVYYGYTF.

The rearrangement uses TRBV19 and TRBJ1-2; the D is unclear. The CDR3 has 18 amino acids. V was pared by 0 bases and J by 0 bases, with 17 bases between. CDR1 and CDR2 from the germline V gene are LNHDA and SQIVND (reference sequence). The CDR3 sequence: CASSIDLPRGLTNYGYTF. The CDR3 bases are TGTGCCAGTAGTATAGATCTACCAAGAGGGCTTACTAACTATGGCTACACCTTC.